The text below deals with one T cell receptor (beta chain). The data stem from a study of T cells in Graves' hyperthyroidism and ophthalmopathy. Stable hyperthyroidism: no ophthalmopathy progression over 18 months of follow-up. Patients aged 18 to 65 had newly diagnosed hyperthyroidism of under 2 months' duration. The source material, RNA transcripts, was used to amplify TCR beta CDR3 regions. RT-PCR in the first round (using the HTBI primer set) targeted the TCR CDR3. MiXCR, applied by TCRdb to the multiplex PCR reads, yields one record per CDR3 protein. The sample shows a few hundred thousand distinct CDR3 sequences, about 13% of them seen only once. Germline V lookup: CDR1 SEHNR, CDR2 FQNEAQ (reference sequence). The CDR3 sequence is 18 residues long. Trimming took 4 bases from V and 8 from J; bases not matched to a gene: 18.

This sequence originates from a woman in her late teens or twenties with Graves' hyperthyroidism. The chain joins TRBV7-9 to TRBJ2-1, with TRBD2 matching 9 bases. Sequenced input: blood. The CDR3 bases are TGTGCCAGCAGCTCGAGGCCCATGGCGGGAGGGTCCCGCGATGAGCAGTTCTTC. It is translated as CASSSRPMAGGSRDEQFF.